Presented here are 3 T cell receptor beta chains from one specimen sequenced in a study of PD-1 blockade in mismatch repair-deficient tumors. Some clones are missing from TCRdb's copy, which holds only in-frame ones; the method was immunoSEQ multiplex PCR. The sample records 40,000 to 60,000 clones, more than 65% being singletons. The sample here was PBMCs, taken before pembrolizumab treatment. The source of these receptors is an adult with mismatch repair-deficient cancer.

The CDR3 DNA sequence: TGTGCCAGCAGCTTATTTAACGACAGGACCTACAATGAGCAGTTCTTC. Its translation: CASSLFNDRTYNEQFF. The rearrangement uses TRBV7-9 and TRBJ2-1; D perhaps matches TRBD1 (6 bases). Germline V gene data show CDR1 as SEHNR and CDR2 as FQNEAQ (reference sequence). The CDR3 contains 16 residues. Trimming left V 2 bases short and J 2 bases short, with 13 bases between.

The chain is built from TRBV6-5 and TRBJ2-1, with 8 bases that match TRBD1. Germline V lookup: CDR1 MNHEY, CDR2 SVGAGI. The CDR3 spans 14 residues. The ends lost 6 bases at V and 8 bases at J; junction bases unmatched: 9. The CDR3 coding sequence is TGTGCCAGCAGGAGCCGGGACAGGAGCGATGAGCAGTTCTTC. Amino acid sequence: CASRSRDRSDEQFF.

The gene calls are TRBV28 and TRBJ2-5; 8 bases are a match to TRBD1. The germline V gene encodes CDR1 MDHEN and CDR2 SYDVKM. The CDR3 spans 14 residues. The V gene end was trimmed by 3 bases and the J gene end by 4 bases; junction bases not matched to a gene: 4. CDR3 loop: CASSFKDRAETQYF. CDR3 in DNA: TGTGCCAGCAGTTTTAAGGACAGGGCAGAGACCCAGTACTTC.